Sequencing of this TCR beta chain was carried out in a study of cytomegalovirus exposure and HLA in healthy donors. The PCR had 60 Vbeta and 13 Jbeta primers. Sequenced by immunoSEQ multiplex PCR; TCRdb stores in-frame clones only, minus some. In the table there are 100,000 to 150,000 clones, roughly 85% of which are singletons. The CDR3 extends over 15 amino acids. The ends lost 4 bases at V and 7 bases at J; junction bases unmatched: 10. The germline V gene encodes CDR1 SGHKS and CDR2 YYEKEE (reference sequence). Study findings and constraints: Upon later analysis, TCR association rates were observed to vary by HLA locus, being highest for DRB1 and lowest for HLA-C.

Of note for this clone: Its target is unknown.

Material: PBMCs. The chain employs TRBV5-5 and TRBJ1-1; 10 bases align to TRBD1. The receptor's source is a man aged 18-30 years in good health and CMV-seropositive. The DNA for the CDR3 is TGTGCCAGCAGCGTAGCCGGGACAGGGGTTAATGAAGCTTTCTTT. It is translated as CASSVAGTGVNEAFF. The whole variable domain, filled in from reference TRBV5-5 and TRBJ1-1, reads DAGVTQSPTHLIKTRGQQVTLRCSPISGHKSVSWYQQVLGQGPQFIFQYYEKEERGRGNFPDRFSARQFPNYSSELNVNALLLGDSALYLCASSVAGTGVNEAFFGQGTRLTVV.